This entry features one TCR beta chain sequence. Libraries were prepared by immunoSEQ multiplex PCR; TCRdb keeps only in-frame clonotypes and omits some of them. The table shows 30,000 to 40,000 clones, with approximately 90% occurring only once. The data derive from a study of T cell changes during pregnancy in multiple sclerosis. The sequenced sample was CD8+ T cells from peripheral blood mononuclear cells, obtained in the first trimester of pregnancy. The TCR was taken from a female donor with multiple sclerosis, enrolled in a pregnancy study.

CDR3 DNA: TGTGCCAGCAGGCTAGCGGGACCGGTTCGCATTCCCGGTTTCAAAGGCTACGAGCAGTACTTC. Its translation is CASRLAGPVRIPGFKGYEQYF. V usage is TRBV27 and J usage is TRBJ2-7, with 9 nucleotides matching TRBD2. In germline, CDR1 is MNHEY, CDR2 SMNVEV (reference sequence). The CDR3 has 21 residues. The junction had 27 bases not matched to a gene; V was cut back by 6 bases and J by 3 bases.